Detailed here is one T cell receptor beta chain. This sample is drawn from a study of blood T cell repertoires in COVID-19. For the study at large: Specimens from acute and convalescent COVID-19 originated in the United States, Italy and Spain. Nucleic acid was either cDNA or gDNA, and it came from T cells, B-cell-depleted T cells, or PBMCs.

Source study methods: Quantification of nucleated cells was approximated via reference gene primer amplification. Here immunoSEQ multiplex PCR was the method, and the copy in TCRdb shows in-frame clones only, minus some. V, J and clone size are taken as reported in that table, and D and trimming were inferred from the DNA itself. Altogether approximately 210,000 clones are present, roughly 79% being singletons, with the ten largest covering approximately 15%. Participant reports of clinical history set cohort assignment. Trimming cost V 7 bases and J 6 bases, with 9 bases left between them. The germline V gene has CDR1 MDHEN and CDR2 SYDVKM. The CDR3 is 12 amino acids.

The TCR was taken from a man aged 40-55 years who had recovered from COVID-19. The sequenced material came from PBMCs or T cells enriched from blood (not recorded which). The rearrangement joins TRBV28 to TRBJ2-2, with D possibly matching TRBD2 (5 bases). The CDR3 reads CASKEAAGELFF. CDR3 sequence (DNA): TGTGCCAGCAAGGAGGCTGCCGGGGAGCTGTTTTTT.